What follows are 26 T cell receptor beta chains derived from one specimen sequenced in a study of T cell changes during pregnancy in multiple sclerosis. Profiled with immunoSEQ multiplex PCR; TCRdb holds only in-frame clones, not every one. The table lists about 75,000 clones, around 89% of them singletons, with 0.7% to 0.9% in the top ten. The sample here was peripheral blood, taken in the first trimester of pregnancy. These receptor sequences come from a female donor in good health, enrolled as a control in a pregnancy study.

This clone appeared once. J is TRBJ2-7 and V is TRBV7-2; tentative D call: TRBD1 (5 bases). Between the trimmed V and J ends, which lost 6 bases and 2 bases, there was a span of 17 bases. The CDR3 runs 15 residues. Germline CDR1 reads SGHTA; CDR2 reads FQGNSA. This CDR3 reads CASRRSRDLTYEQYF. In DNA, the CDR3 is TGTGCCAGCAGACGAAGCAGGGATTTAACCTACGAGCAGTACTTC.

J is TRBJ2-1 and V is TRBV15; tentative D call: TRBD1 (5 bases). Trimming pared 4 bases from V and 6 bases from J, leaving 13 bases between. Germline V lookup: CDR1 LNHNV, CDR2 YYDKDF (reference sequence). The CDR3 sequence is 14 residues long. Here the CDR3 DNA reads TGTGCCACCAGCACAAGGGGAAACGGCAATGAGCAGTTCTTC. Its translation is CATSTRGNGNEQFF.

V and J are TRBV2 and TRBJ2-3; the D is unclear. V lost 11 bases to trimming and J lost 2 bases, with 14 bases between them. The CDR3 totals 13 residues. Germline CDR1 SNHLY, CDR2 FYNNEI. The CDR3 loop reads CALRGQITDTQYF. In DNA form, the CDR3 reads TGTGCCCTCCGTGGGCAGATCACAGATACGCAGTATTTT.

This chain joins TRBV7-9 and TRBJ1-5; unclear D gene. V gave up 1 base and J gave up 0 bases, with 7 bases separating them. Per germline, CDR1 SEHNR and CDR2 FQNEAQ (reference sequence). The CDR3 covers 15 residues. CDR3 sequence: CASSLGPHSNQPQHF. The CDR3 coding sequence is TGTGCCAGCAGCTTAGGGCCGCATAGCAATCAGCCCCAGCATTTT.

This clone was seen once. The chain uses TRBV7-9 and TRBJ2-7; a weak D match, TRBD2 (5 bases). From germline, CDR1 is SEHNR and CDR2 FQNEAQ (reference sequence). Trimming stripped 4 bases from V and 1 base from J, with 8 bases between. This CDR3 is 13 amino acids long. CDR3 coding DNA: TGTGCCAGCAGCTACGGAGGTTCCTACGAGCAGTACTTC. It encodes CASSYGGSYEQYF.

This chain joins TRBV7-9 and TRBJ2-5; 14 bases match TRBD2. The CDR3 totals 18 residues. Germline V gene lookup returns CDR1 SEHNR and CDR2 FQNEAQ (reference sequence). The ends lost 3 bases at V and 4 bases at J; junction bases unmatched: 10. CDR3 coding DNA: TGTGCCAGCAGCTTTCCCGAGACTAGCGGGAGGGAAGGAGAGACCCAGTACTTC. Residues: CASSFPETSGREGETQYF.

The chain joins TRBV27 to TRBJ2-1, with unresolved D. CDR3 size: 13 residues. The V gene's germline CDR1 is MNHEY and CDR2 SMNVEV (reference sequence). Trimming left V 5 bases short and J 6 bases short, with 11 bases between. CDR3 DNA: TGTGCCAGCAGTCCGCGAGAACTCAATGAGCAGTTCTTC. This sequence encodes CASSPRELNEQFF.

This clone was counted only a few times. The chain joins TRBV4-2 to TRBJ2-1; no clear D gene. This CDR3 contains 15 residues. V lost 4 bases, J lost 4 bases, and 14 bases lay in between. Per the germline V gene, CDR1 is LGHNA and CDR2 is YNFKEQ. CDR3 in DNA: TGTGCCAGCAGCCCCGGGTCTTCCCAGTACAATGAGCAGTTCTTC. This gives the protein CASSPGSSQYNEQFF.

This sequence joins TRBV5-1 and TRBJ2-1; D uncertain. Germline V gene data show CDR1 as SGHRS and CDR2 as YFSETQ. The CDR3 consists of 14 residues. With 5 bases removed from V and 4 bases from J, the gap between germline ends came to 13 bases. CDR3 amino acids: CASSPGSGYNEQFF. CDR3 in DNA: TGCGCCAGCAGTCCCGGGTCCGGATACAATGAGCAGTTCTTC. Full variable domain (remainder filled in from reference TRBV5-1 and TRBJ2-1): KAGVTQTPRYLIKTRGQQVTLSCSPISGHRSVSWYQQTPGQGLQFLFEYFSETQRNKGNFPGRFSGRQFSNSRSEMNVSTLELGDSALYLCASSPGSGYNEQFFGPGTRLTVL.

The chain has TRBV7-9 and TRBJ1-2, with TRBD1 matching over 9 bases. This CDR3 spans 16 amino acids. CDR1 is SEHNR, CDR2 FQNEAQ, per germline (reference sequence). With 1 base clipped from V and 2 bases from J, the junction kept 5 bases outside the gene matches. Written as DNA, the CDR3 is TGTGCCAGCAGCTTAGAGTACAGGGGGCGAAACTATGGCTACACCTTC. This translates into CASSLEYRGRNYGYTF. Full variable domain (rest looked up from reference TRBV7-9 and TRBJ1-2): DTGVSQNPRHKITKRGQNVTFRCDPISEHNRLYWYRQTLGQGPEFLTYFQNEAQLEKSRLLSDRFSAERPKGSFSTLEIQRTEQGDSAMYLCASSLEYRGRNYGYTFGSGTRLTVV.

The J gene is TRBJ1-1, the V gene TRBV7-9, with 8 bases lining up with TRBD1. Germline V lookup: CDR1 SEHNR, CDR2 FQNEAQ (reference sequence). CDR3 length: 15 residues. With V trimmed by 1 base and J by 5 bases, 6 bases remained unmatched. The CDR3 DNA follows: TGTGCCAGCAGCTTAGGCCCAGGGGGCAGGACTGAAGCTTTCTTT. This encodes CASSLGPGGRTEAFF.

J is TRBJ2-1 and V is TRBV7-8; 12 positions agree with TRBD2. This CDR3 has 17 residues. V lost 3 bases to trimming and J lost 4 bases; unmatched junction nucleotides: 7. Germline CDR1 is SGHVS and CDR2 is FQNEAQ. CDR3 region: CASSLTASGRVYNEQFF. For the CDR3, the DNA is TGTGCCAGCAGCTTGACGGCTAGCGGGAGGGTATACAATGAGCAGTTCTTC.

The chain couples TRBV18 to TRBJ1-4; tentative D call: TRBD1 (5 bases). The CDR3 is 15 residues long. Trimming removed 2 bases from V and 7 bases from J, with 14 bases in between. Germline V gene lookup returns CDR1 KGHSH and CDR2 LQKENI. Here the CDR3 reads CASSPVNTGVEKLFF. The CDR3, as DNA: TGTGCCAGCTCACCAGTAAACACGGGGGTTGAAAAACTGTTTTTT.

The chain recombines TRBV28 with TRBJ2-5; 7 nucleotides align to TRBD2. Germline loops: CDR1 MDHEN, CDR2 SYDVKM. CDR3 size: 14 residues. Unmatched junction bases numbered 4, after V lost 4 bases and J lost 2 bases. The CDR3 loop is CASSSPGRQETQYF. In DNA, the CDR3 is TGTGCCAGCAGTTCGCCCGGGAGGCAAGAGACCCAGTACTTC.

The chain links TRBV7-8 to TRBJ1-3; 8 bases agree with TRBD1. The germline V gene has CDR1 SGHVS and CDR2 FQNEAQ. The V gene end was trimmed by 4 bases and the J gene end by 4 bases; junction bases not matched to a gene: 15. CDR3 size: 18 residues. The CDR3 sequence: CASSSTPGQATGGNTIYF. For the CDR3, the DNA is TGTGCCAGCAGCTCGACCCCGGGACAGGCAACGGGAGGAAACACCATATATTTT.

The chain is built from TRBV18 and TRBJ2-5, with D uncertain. The CDR3 loop spans 15 amino acids. Germline values: CDR1 KGHSH, CDR2 LQKENI. V lost 3 bases and J 0 bases, leaving 11 bases between the germline ends. DNA of the CDR3: TGTGCCAGCTCACCCCAAAGGAGTAACCAAGAGACCCAGTACTTC. It translates to CASSPQRSNQETQYF.

The V call is TRBV6-1, the J call TRBJ1-1, with D possibly TRBD1 on 6 matching bases. The CDR3 contains 12 residues. CDR1 and CDR2 from the germline V gene are MNHNS and SASEGT. The ends were cut back, 7 bases at V and 8 bases at J, with 14 bases in the middle. This CDR3 reads CASNLPGQEAFF. CDR3 DNA: TGTGCCAGCAACCTTCCGGGACAAGAAGCTTTCTTT.

V usage is TRBV5-6 and J usage is TRBJ1-1; D perhaps matches TRBD1 (6 bases). The CDR3 contains 16 residues. Trimming stripped 0 bases from V and 1 base from J, with 13 bases between. In germline, CDR1 is SGHDT, CDR2 YYEEEE. For the CDR3, the DNA is TGTGCCAGCAGCTTGGCAGCGGGGGCGACGAACACTGAAGCTTTCTTT. Residues: CASSLAAGATNTEAFF.

The chain employs TRBV27 and TRBJ2-2, with 9 positions matching TRBD1. The V gene end was trimmed by 3 bases and the J gene end by 3 bases; junction bases not matched to a gene: 8. The CDR3 extends over 17 amino acids. Germline-derived CDR1 and CDR2 are MNHEY and SMNVEV (reference sequence). This CDR3 is CASSFGRTGVDTGELFF. The CDR3 DNA is TGTGCCAGCAGTTTTGGTAGGACAGGGGTGGACACCGGGGAGCTGTTTTTT.

This chain joins TRBV6-1 and TRBJ1-3, with 7 positions matching TRBD1. Germline trimming cut 7 bases from V and 2 bases from J; bases unmatched to any gene: 8. Looked up from germline, CDR1 is MNHNS and CDR2 is SASEGT. CDR3 size: 15 residues. CDR3 nucleotides: TGTGCCAGCACCTACAGGGGAAAACCTGGAAACACCATATATTTT. Its translation is CASTYRGKPGNTIYF.

The chain couples TRBV6-5 to TRBJ2-7; tentative D call: TRBD1 (6 bases). V gave up 2 bases and J gave up 5 bases, with 16 bases separating them. The CDR3 has 15 residues. Germline V gene data show CDR1 as MNHEY and CDR2 as SVGAGI. The CDR3 spells CASSYPGALKNEQYF. The CDR3 region has the DNA TGTGCCAGCAGTTACCCAGGGGCCTTGAAGAACGAGCAGTACTTC.

The CDR3 DNA follows: TGTGCCAGCAGCTTCCTCGACCCGACAGGAGAGACCCAGTACTTC. Its translation: CASSFLDPTGETQYF. V gene TRBV5-6 combines with J gene TRBJ2-5; perhaps TRBD1 as D (6 bases). This CDR3 region has 15 residues. V lost 2 bases to trimming and J lost 4 bases, with 15 bases between them. The V gene's germline CDR1 is SGHDT and CDR2 YYEEEE.

The V call is TRBV5-6, the J call TRBJ1-1, with no clear D. The ends were cut back, 0 bases at V and 4 bases at J, with 13 bases in the middle. Germline CDR1 is SGHDT and CDR2 is YYEEEE. This CDR3 has 15 amino acids. The CDR3, as DNA: TGTGCCAGCAGCTTGGCCAATCCGGGAATCACTGAAGCTTTCTTT. Translated: CASSLANPGITEAFF.

The sample holds one count of this clone. The rearrangement uses TRBV5-4 and TRBJ1-2; 9 bases fit TRBD1. This CDR3 has 14 amino acids. Germline V CDR1 and CDR2: SGHNT, YYREEE (reference sequence). With V trimmed by 4 bases and J by 8 bases, 9 bases remained unmatched. The CDR3 sequence is CASSTRDRAEGYTF. The CDR3, as DNA: TGTGCCAGCAGCACCCGGGACAGGGCTGAGGGCTACACCTTC.

The chain recombines TRBV7-9 with TRBJ1-2; D call uncertain. V was shortened by 1 base and J by 1 base, with 7 bases between the two germline ends. The V gene's germline CDR1 is SEHNR and CDR2 FQNEAQ (reference sequence). CDR3 length equals 14 residues. The CDR3, as DNA: TGTGCCAGCAGCTTAGGCGGGATTAACTATGGCTACACCTTC. It codes for CASSLGGINYGYTF.

V is TRBV5-1 and J is TRBJ1-3, with D perhaps matching TRBD1 (6 bases). The V end lost 2 bases, the J end lost 0 bases, and 12 bases lay between the germline ends. Germline CDR1 reads SGHRS; CDR2 reads YFSETQ. The CDR3 runs 16 residues. As DNA, the CDR3 is TGCGCCAGCAGCTTAGGGGGGGCCAGCTCTGGAAACACCATATATTTT. Translation gives CASSLGGASSGNTIYF.